The clone carrying this T cell receptor beta chain was counted at least ten times. The data originate from a study of patients with pleural tuberculosis. Germline loops: CDR1 SGHDN, CDR2 FVKESK. This CDR3 comprises 13 residues. V dropped 4 bases and J dropped 3 bases, with 9 bases sitting between them. TCRdb re-analysed the reads in MiXCR, keeping a single row per CDR3 protein. Here the sample spans around 49,000 distinct CDR3 sequences, less than 8% being singletons. The clonotype originates from a human donor with pleural tuberculosis. The V and J genes are TRBV14 and TRBJ2-5; perhaps TRBD1 as D (6 bases). The CDR3, as DNA: TGTGCCAGCAGCCCGTGGACAGAAGAGACCCAGTACTTC. Amino acids: CASSPWTEETQYF.